The next 17 T cell receptor beta chains were all read from a single sample in a study of Ad26.COV2.S vaccination and SARS-CoV-2 variants. Regarding treatment: about 20 received Ad26.COV2.S at low or high dose, single or two shots; a few received placebo; per-sample allocation not given. Repertoires come from day 63 after the first vaccine or placebo injection. The method was immunoSEQ multiplex PCR; TCRdb's version includes in-frame clones alone and lacks a portion of them. The sample contains some 480,000 clones, 87% of which appear only once. The starting material was peripheral blood, obtained in a trial of Ad26.COV2.S vaccine versus placebo. Receptors were obtained from a person aged 18-65 years who received the Ad26.COV2.S COVID-19 vaccine or a placebo.

The genes are TRBV28 and TRBJ2-7, with 13 bases matching TRBD2. The CDR3 extends over 19 amino acids. CDR1 MDHEN and CDR2 SYDVKM come from the germline V gene. The junction had 15 bases not matched to a gene; V was cut back by 3 bases and J by 4 bases. CDR3 nucleotide sequence: TGTGCCAGCAGTTTGGCGGGACTAGCGGGAAAAAGGGGTGTTTACGAGCAGTACTTC. Amino acid sequence: CASSLAGLAGKRGVYEQYF.

This chain uses TRBV7-9 with TRBJ1-5, with TRBD1 matching 10 bases. The germline CDR1 and CDR2 sequences are SEHNR and FQNEAQ (reference sequence). The CDR3 sequence is 16 residues long. Losses at the gene ends were 8 bases for V and 2 bases for J; bases not matched to a gene: 9. In nucleotides, the CDR3 is TGTGCCAGCTCACGGGGACAGGGGCTTGGCAATCAGCCCCAGCATTTT. This gives the protein CASSRGQGLGNQPQHF.

The V gene is TRBV9, the J gene TRBJ2-7; 11 bases are a match to TRBD1. There are 15 residues in the CDR3. Germline V gene sequence: CDR1 SGDLS, CDR2 YYNGEE. Trimming took 3 bases from V and 4 from J; bases not matched to a gene: 6. The CDR3 reads CASSGGQGARYEQYF. CDR3 nucleotides: TGTGCCAGCAGCGGCGGACAGGGGGCTCGGTACGAGCAGTACTTC. The variable domain in full, with the rest retrieved from reference TRBV9 and TRBJ2-7, is DSGVTQTPKHLITATGQRVTLRCSPRSGDLSVYWYQQSLDQGLQFLIQYYNGEERAKGNILERFSAQQFPDLHSELNLSSLELGDSALYFCASSGGQGARYEQYFGPGTRLTVT.

The chain recombines TRBV18 with TRBJ2-1, with 9 bases fitting TRBD2. Germline trimming cut 3 bases from V and 3 bases from J; bases unmatched to any gene: 3. The CDR3 is 15 amino acids. CDR1 is KGHSH and CDR2 is LQKENI in the germline V gene. CDR3 sequence: CASSPVTSGYNEQFF. CDR3 DNA: TGTGCCAGCTCACCCGTGACTAGCGGCTACAATGAGCAGTTCTTC.

This sequence joins TRBV7-8 and TRBJ2-5; 7 bases align to TRBD2. The CDR3 extends over 15 amino acids. Unmatched junction bases numbered 12, after V lost 6 bases and J lost 5 bases. The germline gives CDR1 SGHVS, CDR2 FQNEAQ. Here the CDR3 reads CASRPTGWEGETQYF. Here the CDR3 DNA reads TGTGCCAGCAGACCCACGGGGTGGGAGGGGGAGACCCAGTACTTC.

The table lists this clone with a count of one. J is TRBJ2-3 and V is TRBV28; 8 nucleotides agree with TRBD1. The V gene end was trimmed by 6 bases and the J gene end by 6 bases; junction bases not matched to a gene: 5. Germline loops: CDR1 MDHEN, CDR2 SYDVKM. The CDR3 spans 13 residues. The CDR3: CASRRTGWDTQYF. In nucleotides, the CDR3 is TGTGCCAGCAGGCGGACAGGGTGGGATACGCAGTATTTT. The full variable domain, completed using reference TRBV28 and TRBJ2-3, is DVKVTQSSRYLVKRTGEKVFLECVQDMDHENMFWYRQDPGLGLRLIYFSYDVKMKEKGDIPEGYSVSREKKERFSLILESASTNQTSMYLCASRRTGWDTQYFGPGTRLTVL.

The chain combines TRBV7-6 with TRBJ2-1; the D gene is possibly TRBD2 (5 bases). Germline CDR1 and CDR2: SGHVS and FNYEAQ. V lost 6 bases and J 8 bases, leaving 14 bases between the germline ends. The CDR3 runs 13 residues. The CDR3 DNA sequence: TGTGCCAGCAGAGGTCTCGCGAGGGATGAGCAGTTCTTC. Its translation: CASRGLARDEQFF.

This clone was seen just once. This chain uses TRBV5-1 with TRBJ1-2; 7 bases fit TRBD1. J was trimmed by 1 base and V by 4 bases; bases with no gene match: 10. Germline values: CDR1 SGHRS, CDR2 YFSETQ. The CDR3 loop spans 16 amino acids. This chain's CDR3 is CASSPNSGTVNYGYTF. DNA for the CDR3: TGCGCCAGCAGCCCCAATTCCGGGACAGTTAACTATGGCTACACCTTC. The whole variable domain, remainder taken from reference TRBV5-1 and TRBJ1-2, is KAGVTQTPRYLIKTRGQQVTLSCSPISGHRSVSWYQQTPGQGLQFLFEYFSETQRNKGNFPGRFSGRQFSNSRSEMNVSTLELGDSALYLCASSPNSGTVNYGYTFGSGTRLTVV.

The V gene is TRBV7-2, the J gene TRBJ1-2; the match to TRBD1 covers 9 bases. Germline CDR1 SGHTA, CDR2 FQGNSA. The V and J ends lost 2 bases and 5 bases, in that order; junction bases with no gene match: 6. CDR3 length equals 15 residues. The CDR3 DNA reads as TGTGCCAGCAGCTTATGGAACAGGGGGCGTTATGGCTACACCTTC. Protein: CASSLWNRGRYGYTF.

This chain links TRBV3-1 (or the pseudogene TRBV3-2) with TRBJ2-1; 12 positions agree with TRBD2. The CDR3 is 16 amino acids. After removal of 2 bases from V and 4 bases from J, the junction contained 3 bases not matched to a gene. Germline assignment: CDR1 LGHDT and CDR2 YNNKEL (reference sequence). CDR3 in DNA: TGTGCCAGCAGCCAACCTAGCGGGAGGGCATACAATGAGCAGTTCTTC. This codes for CASSQPSGRAYNEQFF.

Points on this clone: At one end the junction does not follow the germline gene, possibly because of a read error. The rearrangement links TRBV3-1 (or the pseudogene TRBV3-2) to TRBJ1-4; D might be TRBD1 (6 bases). In germline, CDR1 is LGHDT, CDR2 YNNKEL (reference sequence). The CDR3 sequence is 13 residues long. This CDR3 is CASSQDTGRDMIF. The DNA for the CDR3 is TGTGCCAGCAGCCAAGATACAGGGCGCGATATGATTTTT.

The rearrangement links TRBV4-3 to TRBJ1-2; D ambiguous. The CDR3 sequence is 14 residues long. Trimming took off 3 bases at V and 2 bases at J, with 10 bases between the two ends. Germline assignment: CDR1 LGHNA and CDR2 YSLEER. In DNA form, the CDR3 reads TGCGCCAGCAGCCACCGGCCAGCAAACTATGGCTACACCTTC. Its translation: CASSHRPANYGYTF.

The V gene is TRBV28, the J gene TRBJ2-3; D might be TRBD2 (5 bases). There are 14 residues in the CDR3. Germline V CDR1 and CDR2: MDHEN, SYDVKM. V dropped 3 bases and J dropped 5 bases, with 12 bases sitting between them. The DNA for the CDR3 is TGTGCCAGCAGTTTGCGAGGGCCCGGAGATACGCAGTATTTT. Translating it yields CASSLRGPGDTQYF.

This clone was found once. The rearrangement uses TRBV7-6 and TRBJ2-3, with D perhaps matching TRBD2 (5 bases). The CDR3 is 15 amino acids. Germline V lookup: CDR1 SGHVS, CDR2 FNYEAQ. The ends were cut back, 3 bases at V and 0 bases at J, with 10 bases in the middle. CDR3 in DNA: TGTGCCAGCAGCTTTCGGCGGGTCAGCACAGATACGCAGTATTTT. This sequence encodes CASSFRRVSTDTQYF. The variable domain in full, completed from reference TRBV7-6 and TRBJ2-3, reads GAGVSQSPRYKVTKRGQDVALRCDPISGHVSLYWYRQALGQGPEFLTYFNYEAQQDKSGLPNDRFSAERPEGSISTLTIQRTEQRDSAMYRCASSFRRVSTDTQYFGPGTRLTVL.

The CDR3 here is CASSSIRTSPTYEQYF. The CDR3 DNA is TGTGCCAGCAGCTCCATTCGGACTAGCCCAACCTACGAGCAGTACTTC. The chain joins TRBV11-2 to TRBJ2-7; 8 positions agree with TRBD2. The CDR3 runs to 16 residues. With V trimmed by 4 bases and J by 2 bases, 10 bases remained unmatched. CDR1 is SGHAT and CDR2 is FQNNGV in the germline V gene.

The V call is TRBV4-1, the J call TRBJ1-3; D remains unclear. Trimming removed 0 bases at V and 0 bases at J, with 9 bases between. The CDR3 loop spans 16 amino acids. Germline values: CDR1 MGHRA, CDR2 YSYEKL. This chain's CDR3 is CASSQEAESSGNTIYF. CDR3 coding DNA: TGCGCCAGCAGCCAAGAAGCTGAAAGCTCTGGAAACACCATATATTTT.

V usage is TRBV7-9 and J usage is TRBJ1-6; 7 bases fit TRBD1. This CDR3 region has 17 residues. J lost 7 bases, V lost 5 bases, and 14 bases had no gene match. From germline, CDR1 is SEHNR and CDR2 FQNEAQ (reference sequence). Here the CDR3 reads CASSPTHRDSQNSPLHF. As DNA, the CDR3 is TGTGCCAGCAGCCCAACCCACCGGGACAGCCAAAATTCACCCCTCCACTTT.